These T cell receptor beta chains were read from a single sample in a study of blood T cell repertoires in COVID-19. The protocol was immunoSEQ multiplex PCR, while the TCRdb copy is restricted to in-frame clones and leaves out a portion. The data contain about 120,000 clones, roughly four fifths of them singletons. The material sequenced was peripheral blood. These receptors all come from a young man with COVID-19, enrolled during active disease. The CDR3 runs from the conserved cysteine through the conserved F or W. The order of the fields is D gene, V gene, clone size, J gene, CDR3 DNA, CDR3 protein. The D gene is left open where the match is weak. A clone size is listed for some rows: how often the clone was seen (once, few, many), or a class if it is expanded.

D gene: .
V gene: TRBV14
clone size: .
J gene: TRBJ1-2
CDR3 DNA: TGTGCCAGCAGCCAAGGGAGGTACCTCTATGGCTACACCTTC
CDR3 protein: CASSQGRYLYGYTF

D gene: TRBD1
V gene: TRBV9
clone size: .
J gene: TRBJ1-6
CDR3 DNA: TGTGCCAGCAGCAGACGGGACAGCCATCCTCCCGGAACCCTCCACTTT
CDR3 protein: CASSRRDSHPPGTLHF

D gene: .
V gene: TRBV4-1
clone size: .
J gene: TRBJ2-2
CDR3 DNA: TGCGCCAGCAGCCGCTCCGGGACTTCCACCGGGGAGCTGTTTTTT
CDR3 protein: CASSRSGTSTGELFF

D gene: .
V gene: TRBV11-2
clone size: .
J gene: TRBJ2-5
CDR3 DNA: TGTGCCAGCAGCGGCCTGAGGGGGGGAGGAGAGACCCAGTACTTC
CDR3 protein: CASSGLRGGGETQYF

D gene: TRBD1
V gene: TRBV3-1/TRBV3-2
clone size: .
J gene: TRBJ1-2
CDR3 DNA: TGTGCCAGCAGCCAATGGGGGGCGAAGTTGACAGGGAAGGGCTACACCTTC
CDR3 protein: CASSQWGAKLTGKGYTF

D gene: TRBD2
V gene: TRBV5-1
clone size: .
J gene: TRBJ2-1
CDR3 DNA: TGCGCCAGCAGCTATTCTAGCGGGGGAGCCTATGAGCAGTTCTTC
CDR3 protein: CASSYSSGGAYEQFF

D gene: TRBD2
V gene: TRBV6-1
clone size: .
J gene: TRBJ2-5
CDR3 DNA: TGTGCCAGCAGTGACGCTAGCGGGGGTCGGGAGACCCAGTACTTC
CDR3 protein: CASSDASGGRETQYF

D gene: TRBD2
V gene: TRBV5-6
clone size: .
J gene: TRBJ2-3
CDR3 DNA: TGTGCCAGCAGCTTGTTTCTAGCGGGCACAGATACGCAGTATTTT
CDR3 protein: CASSLFLAGTDTQYF

D gene: TRBD2
V gene: TRBV19
clone size: few
J gene: TRBJ2-1
CDR3 DNA: TGTGCCAGTATGGGTGGCGGGAGGATAGACAATGAGCAGTTCTTC
CDR3 protein: CASMGGGRIDNEQFF

D gene: .
V gene: TRBV7-9
clone size: .
J gene: TRBJ1-6
CDR3 DNA: TGTGCCAGCAGCTTAGGACATAACTATAATTCACCCCTCCACTTT
CDR3 protein: CASSLGHNYNSPLHF